This TCR beta chain was obtained from a study of T cell responses to AZD1222 COVID-19 vaccine. Of note for this clone: Its antigen is not known.

Findings and caveats of the study: Baseline seropositives among AZD1222 recipients totaled only five or six.

CDR1 and CDR2 from the germline V gene are SGDLS and YYNGEE. The CDR3 runs 15 residues. Between the trimmed V and J ends, which lost 0 bases and 5 bases, there was a span of 14 bases. Sequenced by immunoSEQ multiplex PCR; TCRdb stores in-frame clones only, minus some. This sample has more than 80,000 clones; 86% occur once, and the top ten carry about a tenth. This material consisted of peripheral blood, taken on day 0 of AZD1222 vaccination. The chain uses TRBV9 and TRBJ1-1; possible D gene TRBD1, 5 bases. The clonotype originates from an adult in good health. DNA for the CDR3: TGTGCCAGCAGCGTAGCTCAGGGCTTGGGGACTGAAGCTTTCTTT. Encoded protein: CASSVAQGLGTEAFF.